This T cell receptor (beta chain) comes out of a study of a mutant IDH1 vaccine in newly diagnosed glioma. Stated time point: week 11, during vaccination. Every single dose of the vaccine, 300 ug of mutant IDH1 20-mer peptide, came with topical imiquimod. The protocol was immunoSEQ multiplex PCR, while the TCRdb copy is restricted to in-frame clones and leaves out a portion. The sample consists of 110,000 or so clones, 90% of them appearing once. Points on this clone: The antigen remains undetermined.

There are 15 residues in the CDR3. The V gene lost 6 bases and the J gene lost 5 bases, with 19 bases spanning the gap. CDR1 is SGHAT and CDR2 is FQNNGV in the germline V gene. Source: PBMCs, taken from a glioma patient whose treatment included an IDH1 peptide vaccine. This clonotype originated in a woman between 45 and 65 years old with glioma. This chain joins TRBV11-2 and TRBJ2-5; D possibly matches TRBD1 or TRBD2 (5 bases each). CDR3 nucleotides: TGTGCCAGCAGTTCCGGCCCCGCCTGGGGGGAGACCCAGTACTTC. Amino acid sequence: CASSSGPAWGETQYF.